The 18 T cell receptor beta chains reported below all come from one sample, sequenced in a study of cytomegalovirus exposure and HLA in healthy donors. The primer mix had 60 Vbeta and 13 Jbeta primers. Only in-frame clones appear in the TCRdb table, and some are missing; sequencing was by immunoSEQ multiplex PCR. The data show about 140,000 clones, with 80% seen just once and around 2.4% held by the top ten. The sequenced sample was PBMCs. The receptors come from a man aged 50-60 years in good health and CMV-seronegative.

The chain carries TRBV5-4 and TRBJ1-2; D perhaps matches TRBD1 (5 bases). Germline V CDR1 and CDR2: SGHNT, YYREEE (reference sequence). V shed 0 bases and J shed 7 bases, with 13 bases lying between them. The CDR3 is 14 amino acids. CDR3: CASSLGDRGPGYTF. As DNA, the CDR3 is TGTGCCAGCAGCTTGGGCGACAGAGGCCCTGGCTACACCTTC.

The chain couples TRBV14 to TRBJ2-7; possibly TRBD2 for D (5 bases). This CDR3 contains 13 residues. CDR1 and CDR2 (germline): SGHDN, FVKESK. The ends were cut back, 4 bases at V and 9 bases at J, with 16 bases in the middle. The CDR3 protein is CASSPNPGSAQYF. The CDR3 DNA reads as TGTGCCAGCAGCCCGAACCCGGGGAGCGCGCAGTACTTC. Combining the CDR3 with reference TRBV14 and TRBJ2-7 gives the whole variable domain EAGVTQFPSHSVIEKGQTVTLRCDPISGHDNLYWYRRVMGKEIKFLLHFVKESKQDESGMPNNRFLAERTGGTYSTLKVQPAELEDSGVYFCASSPNPGSAQYFGPGTRLTVT.

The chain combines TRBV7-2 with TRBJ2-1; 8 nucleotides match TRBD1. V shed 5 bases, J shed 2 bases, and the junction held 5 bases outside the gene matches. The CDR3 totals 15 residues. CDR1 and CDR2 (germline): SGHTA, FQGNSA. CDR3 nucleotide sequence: TGTGCCAGCAGCCCTAGACAGGGGACCTACAATGAGCAGTTCTTC. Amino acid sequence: CASSPRQGTYNEQFF.

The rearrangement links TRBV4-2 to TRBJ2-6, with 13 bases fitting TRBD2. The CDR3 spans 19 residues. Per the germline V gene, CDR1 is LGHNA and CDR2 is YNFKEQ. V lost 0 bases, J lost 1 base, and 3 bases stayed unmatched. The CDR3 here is CASSQETSGRPSGANVLTF. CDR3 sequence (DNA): TGTGCCAGCAGCCAAGAGACTAGCGGGAGGCCTTCTGGGGCCAACGTCCTGACTTTC.

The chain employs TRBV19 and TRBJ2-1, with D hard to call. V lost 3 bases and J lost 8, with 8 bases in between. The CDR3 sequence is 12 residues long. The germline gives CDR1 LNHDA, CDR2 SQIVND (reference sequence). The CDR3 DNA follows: TGTGCCAGTAGTATCGTACGGGATGAGCAGTTCTTC. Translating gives CASSIVRDEQFF. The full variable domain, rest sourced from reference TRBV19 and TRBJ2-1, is DGGITQSPKYLFRKEGQNVTLSCEQNLNHDAMYWYRQDPGQGLRLIYYSQIVNDFQKGDIAEGYSVSREKKESFPLTVTSAQKNPTAFYLCASSIVRDEQFFGPGTRLTVL.

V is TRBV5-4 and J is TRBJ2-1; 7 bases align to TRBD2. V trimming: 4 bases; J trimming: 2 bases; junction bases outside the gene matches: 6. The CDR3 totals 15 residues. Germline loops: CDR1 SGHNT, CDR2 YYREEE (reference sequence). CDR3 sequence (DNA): TGTGCCAGCAGCGTGGCTAGCGGTACCTACAATGAGCAGTTCTTC. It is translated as CASSVASGTYNEQFF.

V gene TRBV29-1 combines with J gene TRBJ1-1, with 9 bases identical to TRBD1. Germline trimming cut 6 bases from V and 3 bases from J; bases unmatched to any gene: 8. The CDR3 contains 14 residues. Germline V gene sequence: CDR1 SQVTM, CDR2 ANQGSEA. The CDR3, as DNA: TGCAGCGTCGGGACAGGGTCAAGGGACACTGAAGCTTTCTTT. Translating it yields CSVGTGSRDTEAFF.

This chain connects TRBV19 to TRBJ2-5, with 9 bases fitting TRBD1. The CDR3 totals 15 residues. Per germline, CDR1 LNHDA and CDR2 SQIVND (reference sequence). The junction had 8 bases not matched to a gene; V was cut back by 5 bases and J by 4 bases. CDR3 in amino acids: CASSVTGGKGETQYF. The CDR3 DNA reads TGTGCCAGTAGTGTGACAGGGGGGAAGGGAGAGACCCAGTACTTC.

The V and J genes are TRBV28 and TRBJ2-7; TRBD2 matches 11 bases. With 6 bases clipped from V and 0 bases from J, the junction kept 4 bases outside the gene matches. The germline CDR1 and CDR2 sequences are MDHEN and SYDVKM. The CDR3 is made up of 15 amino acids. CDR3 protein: CASRVSGGDSYEQYF. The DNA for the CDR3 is TGTGCCAGCAGGGTTAGCGGGGGGGACTCCTACGAGCAGTACTTC.

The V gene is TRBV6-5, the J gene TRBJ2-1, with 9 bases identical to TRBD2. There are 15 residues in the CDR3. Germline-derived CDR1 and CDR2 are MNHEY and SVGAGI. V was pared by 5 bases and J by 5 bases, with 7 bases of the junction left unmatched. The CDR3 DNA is TGTGCCAGCAGTACCGGGGCGGGGGGGAACAATGAGCAGTTCTTC. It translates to CASSTGAGGNNEQFF.

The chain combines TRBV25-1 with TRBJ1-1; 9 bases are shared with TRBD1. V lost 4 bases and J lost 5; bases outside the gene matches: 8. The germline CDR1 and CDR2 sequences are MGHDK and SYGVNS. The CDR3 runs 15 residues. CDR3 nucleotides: TGTGCCAGCAGTGGAGGAATGGACAGGGGAACTGAAGCTTTCTTT. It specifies CASSGGMDRGTEAFF.

Here the CDR3 reads CASSPLTSNTGELFF. The CDR3 bases are TGTGCCAGCTCACCATTGACATCGAACACCGGGGAGCTGTTTTTT. The chain employs TRBV18 and TRBJ2-2; D is uncertain. There are 15 residues in the CDR3. Germline V CDR1 and CDR2: KGHSH, LQKENI. V dropped 2 bases and J dropped 0 bases, with 7 bases sitting between them. The full variable domain, in which reference TRBV18 and TRBJ2-2 provide the parts outside the CDR3, is NAGVMQNPRHLVRRRGQEARLRCSPMKGHSHVYWYRQLPEEGLKFMVYLQKENIIDESGMPKERFSAEFPKEGPSILRIQQVVRGDSAAYFCASSPLTSNTGELFFGEGSRLTVL.

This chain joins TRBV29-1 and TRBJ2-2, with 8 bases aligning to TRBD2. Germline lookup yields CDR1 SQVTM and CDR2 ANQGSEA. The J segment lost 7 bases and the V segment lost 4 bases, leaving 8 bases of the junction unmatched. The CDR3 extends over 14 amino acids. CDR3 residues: CSVARRGEGGELFF. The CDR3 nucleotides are TGCAGCGTTGCCCGGCGGGGGGAGGGCGGGGAGCTGTTTTTT.

The CDR3 DNA follows: TGTGCCACCGCACGACAGGGGAGCTCCTACGAGCAGTACTTC. Amino acids: CATARQGSSYEQYF. The V and J genes are TRBV19 and TRBJ2-7, with TRBD1 identical over 8 bases. Germline lookup yields CDR1 LNHDA and CDR2 SQIVND (reference sequence). Trimming removed 10 bases from V and 0 bases from J; junction bases left unmatched: 8. The CDR3 is 14 residues long.

CDR3 in amino acids: CASSLRGATSLGQFF. CDR3 bases: TGTGCCAGCAGCCTGCGAGGAGCGACCAGTCTAGGGCAGTTCTTC. The chain links TRBV2 to TRBJ2-1, with unresolved D. Germline CDR1 is SNHLY and CDR2 is FYNNEI. The V and J ends lost 6 bases and 12 bases respectively, with 24 bases between them. The length of the CDR3 is 15 residues.

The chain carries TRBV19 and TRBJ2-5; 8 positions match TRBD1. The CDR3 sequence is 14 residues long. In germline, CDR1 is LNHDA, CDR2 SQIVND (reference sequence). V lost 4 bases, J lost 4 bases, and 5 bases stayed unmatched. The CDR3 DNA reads TGTGCCAGTAGTACCCCGGGACAGGCAGAGACCCAGTACTTC. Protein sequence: CASSTPGQAETQYF.

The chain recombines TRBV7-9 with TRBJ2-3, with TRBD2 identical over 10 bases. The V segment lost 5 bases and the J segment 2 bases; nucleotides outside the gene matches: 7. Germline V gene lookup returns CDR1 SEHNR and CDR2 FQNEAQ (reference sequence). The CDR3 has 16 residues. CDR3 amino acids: CASSPTSGINTDTQYF. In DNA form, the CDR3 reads TGTGCCAGCAGCCCCACTAGCGGGATTAACACAGATACGCAGTATTTT.

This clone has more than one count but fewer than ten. The CDR3 bases are TGCGCCAGCAGCCGCCGGGACAGCTCTAACACCGGGGAGCTGTTTTTT. Translating gives CASSRRDSSNTGELFF. This chain joins TRBV4-1 and TRBJ2-2; 7 bases map to TRBD1. Germline-derived CDR1 and CDR2 are MGHRA and YSYEKL. With 4 bases clipped from V and 2 bases from J, the junction kept 7 bases outside the gene matches. The CDR3 runs 16 residues.